The table lists the clone carrying this T cell receptor beta chain with many counts. This entry comes from a study of kidney transplant recipient with SARS-CoV-2 infection. The CDR3 runs 15 residues. The ends were cut back, 0 bases at V and 4 bases at J, with 9 bases in the middle. CDR1 and CDR2 (germline): MGHRA, YSYEKL. In TCRdb, the reads were re-called with MiXCR into one record per CDR3 protein. The sample has under 300,000 distinct CDR3 sequences, about 30% seen once. The chain carries TRBV4-1 and TRBJ2-2; D uncertain. The TCR comes from a male patient between 25 and 39 years old who had COVID-19 and was a kidney transplant recipient. Some T cells may arise from the graft donor. The sequenced sample was a blood sample, obtained at baseline and between days 110 and 120 from a kidney transplant recipient. The CDR3 loop is CASSQDTLGTGELFF. CDR3 sequence (DNA): TGCGCCAGCAGCCAAGATACTCTAGGCACCGGGGAGCTGTTTTTT.